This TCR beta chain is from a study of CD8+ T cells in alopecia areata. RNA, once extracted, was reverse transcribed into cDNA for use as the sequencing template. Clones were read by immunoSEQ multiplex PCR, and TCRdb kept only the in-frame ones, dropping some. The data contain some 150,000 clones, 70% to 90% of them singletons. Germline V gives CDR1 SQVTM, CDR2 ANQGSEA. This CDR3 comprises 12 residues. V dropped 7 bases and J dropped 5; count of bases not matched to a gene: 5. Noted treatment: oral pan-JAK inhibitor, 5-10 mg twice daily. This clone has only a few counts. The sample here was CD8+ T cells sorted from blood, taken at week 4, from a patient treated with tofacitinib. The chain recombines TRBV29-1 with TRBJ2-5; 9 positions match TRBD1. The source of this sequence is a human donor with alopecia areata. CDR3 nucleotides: TGCAGCGCCACAGGGGGCCCGGAGACCCAGTACTTC. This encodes CSATGGPETQYF.